Below, one T cell receptor (beta chain) is given with its context. The V gene's germline CDR1 is LGHDT and CDR2 YNNKEL (reference sequence). Trimming cost V 1 base and J 0 bases, with 6 bases left between them. The CDR3 length is 14 residues. The data were taken from a study of blood T cell repertoires in COVID-19. TCRdb's copy holds only in-frame clones and misses some; the assay was immunoSEQ multiplex PCR. This sample has roughly 100,000 clones, with 85% found just once. The V call is TRBV3-1 (or the pseudogene TRBV3-2), the J call TRBJ1-1; no clear D. The source is a man aged 50 or older with acute or convalescent COVID-19. Sample: peripheral blood. DNA for the CDR3: TGTGCCAGCAGCCAAGGAAGCATGAACACTGAAGCTTTCTTT. The encoded protein is CASSQGSMNTEAFF.